The clone carrying this T cell receptor (beta chain) was observed at least ten times. TCRdb reprocessed the RACE reads via MiXCR and lists one record per CDR3 protein. This table holds around 300,000 distinct CDR3 sequences, roughly 6.9% found once. Time point given: patch test 1, 2 weeks after DPC sensitization. Treatment reported: therapeutic diphenylcyclopropenone sensitization with weekly scalp DPC. V gave up 8 bases and J gave up 3 bases, with 17 bases separating them. This CDR3 region has 14 residues. CDR1 is SQVTM and CDR2 is ANQGSEA in the germline V gene. This specimen belongs to a study of human T cells and chemical hapten exposure.

This TCR derives from a young woman with alopecia areata. Some clones in this sample may be carry-over from other donors' samples. The chain uses TRBV29-1 and TRBJ1-3; D may be TRBD1 (5 bases). The sample here was whole blood, taken in connection with sensitization to the hapten diphenylcyclopropenone (DPC). CDR3 in DNA: TGCAGCTTCACGGTGGGGCTCTATGGAAACACCATATATTTT. This encodes CSFTVGLYGNTIYF.